Shown below are 16 T cell receptor beta chains from a single sample sequenced in a study of blood T cells in healthy people across ages (dated by TCRdb to between 2014 and 2017). Library method: 5' RACE. Instrument on record: Illumina HiSeq 2500. A second roughly 7 to 12 cycle PCR used a sample-barcoded 5' primer and a J-beta primer mix. TCRdb reworked the public reads: Q25 trimming with fastp, MiXCR clone assembly, productive beta chains retained. Each CDR3 protein gets just one entry, which takes the most common genes and DNA from the rows behind it. This sample comprises roughly 900,000 distinct CDR3 sequences, about 48% of them detected only once. Jointly, the top ten make up around 15% of the sample. Sequenced sample: blood. Receptors were obtained from a man aged 30-40 years in good health.

This sequence joins TRBV7-9 and TRBJ1-1; D gene uncertain. The CDR3 length is 14 residues. The ends were cut back, 2 bases at V and 1 base at J, with 8 bases in the middle. Germline lookup yields CDR1 SEHNR and CDR2 FQNEAQ (reference sequence). The CDR3 sequence: CASSLLGSNTEAFF. The CDR3 DNA reads as TGTGCCAGCAGCTTATTGGGGTCGAACACTGAAGCTTTCTTT.

This chain joins TRBV28 and TRBJ1-1; TRBD1 matches 8 bases. This CDR3 comprises 14 residues. The ends lost 7 bases at V and 0 bases at J; junction bases unmatched: 4. Germline loops: CDR1 MDHEN, CDR2 SYDVKM. The CDR3 spells CASTGDRMNTEAFF. As DNA, the CDR3 is TGTGCCAGCACTGGGGACAGGATGAACACTGAAGCTTTCTTT.

This clonotype was counted between two and nine times. CDR3 in amino acids: CASSPLTQKLFF. The CDR3 DNA is TGTGCCAGCAGCCCCCTAACCCAAAAACTGTTTTTT. This chain joins TRBV3-1 and TRBJ1-4; D not certain. Germline V gene data show CDR1 as LGHDT and CDR2 as YNNKEL (reference sequence). V lost 4 bases and J 9 bases, leaving 9 bases between the germline ends. This CDR3 has 12 amino acids. Based on the CDR3 plus reference TRBV3-1 and TRBJ1-4, the full variable domain is DTAVSQTPKYLVTQMGNDKSIKCEQNLGHDTMYWYKQDSKKFLKIMFSYNNKELIINETVPNRFSPKSPDKAHLNLHINSLELGDSAVYFCASSPLTQKLFFGSGTQLSVL.

In the case of this clonotype: Possible read error: a much larger clone is one base away. J is TRBJ1-6 and V is TRBV5-4; the D gene is possibly TRBD1 (6 bases). The CDR3 runs 15 residues. The germline CDR1 and CDR2 sequences are SGHNT and YYREEE (reference sequence). The CDR3 sequence is CASSPDRSANSPPHF. CDR3 nucleotide sequence: TGTGCCAGCAGCCCAGACAGGAGCGCGAATTCACCCCCCCACTTT.

V gene TRBV6-6 combines with J gene TRBJ2-3, with D possibly matching TRBD2 (5 bases). Germline V lookup: CDR1 MNHNY, CDR2 SVGAGI (reference sequence). The length of the CDR3 is 15 residues. V was clipped by 7 bases and J by 1 base, with 15 bases between them. CDR3 residues: CASTTLSGRTDTQYF. CDR3 in DNA: TGTGCCAGCACCACGTTAAGCGGCCGCACAGATACGCAGTATTTT.

CDR3 in amino acids: CSARPGGGYQETQYF. CDR3 in DNA: TGCAGTGCTAGACCCGGGGGTGGTTATCAAGAGACCCAGTACTTC. J is TRBJ2-5 and V is TRBV20-1, with D possibly being TRBD2 (6 bases). The CDR3 runs 15 residues. Trimming stripped 2 bases from V and 2 bases from J, with 15 bases between. CDR1 DFQATT and CDR2 SNEGSKA come from the germline V gene (reference sequence).

The CDR3 nucleotides read TGTGCCAGTCATTGGGTGGGGAGACGAATCTACGAGCAGTACTTC. Translation gives CASHWVGRRIYEQYF. The chain joins TRBV19 to TRBJ2-7, with D possibly matching TRBD2 (5 bases). CDR1 is LNHDA, CDR2 SQIVND, per germline (reference sequence). V lost 8 bases and J 3 bases, leaving 20 bases between the germline ends. This CDR3 comprises 15 residues.

The chain joins TRBV5-1 to TRBJ2-5, with TRBD2 identical over 7 bases. The J call may be in error: the DNA end matches TRBJ2-7 better. CDR3 length: 16 amino acids. In germline, CDR1 is SGHRS, CDR2 YFSETQ. This chain's CDR3 is CASSYGQDSGGYEQYF. In DNA, the CDR3 is TGCGCCAGCAGCTACGGTCAGGATTCGGGGGGCTACGAGCAGTACTTC.

This clonotype showed up many times. The genes are TRBV12-3 or TRBV12-4 and TRBJ2-5, with 7 bases matching TRBD1. This CDR3 contains 14 residues. Germline trimming cut 1 base from V and 2 bases from J; bases unmatched to any gene: 1. The CDR3: CASSLGGQQETQYF. The CDR3 DNA is TGTGCCAGCAGTTTAGGGGGACAGCAAGAGACCCAGTACTTC.

This clonotype has a handful of counts. V usage is TRBV7-2 and J usage is TRBJ2-3; 11 bases map to TRBD2. The CDR3 has 17 amino acids. The ends lost 7 bases at V and 4 bases at J; junction bases unmatched: 13. Germline V gene lookup returns CDR1 SGHTA and CDR2 FQGNSA. CDR3 DNA sequence: TGTGCCAGCACCCTATCCGGGACTAGCGGAGGGTCAGATACGCAGTATTTT. Translated: CASTLSGTSGGSDTQYF.

The chain combines TRBV20-1 with TRBJ2-3; TRBD2 matches 7 bases. Trimming took 0 bases from V and 4 from J; bases not matched to a gene: 7. The germline V gene has CDR1 DFQATT and CDR2 SNEGSKA (reference sequence). This CDR3 has 15 amino acids. Written as DNA, the CDR3 is TGCAGTGCTAGAGATCAAACTAGCGATGCAGATACGCAGTATTTT. Translated: CSARDQTSDADTQYF.

The CDR3 is CASSARDGAYEQYF. The CDR3 DNA reads as TGTGCCAGCAGCGCCCGGGACGGTGCCTACGAGCAGTACTTC. The chain joins TRBV9 to TRBJ2-7; D possibly uses TRBD1 or TRBD2 (5 bases each). V was shortened by 3 bases and J by 2 bases, with 12 bases between the two germline ends. CDR1 is SGDLS and CDR2 is YYNGEE in the germline V gene. The CDR3 runs 14 residues.

This clonotype was seen a handful of times. The chain employs TRBV11-2 and TRBJ2-3, with unresolved D. In germline, CDR1 is SGHAT, CDR2 FQNNGV. The CDR3 contains 16 residues. V was pared by 4 bases and J by 1 base, with 15 bases between. CDR3 residues: CASSSRSVRRTDTQYF. CDR3 bases: TGTGCCAGCAGCTCCCGAAGCGTTCGTCGCACAGATACGCAGTATTTT. Full variable domain (outside the CDR3, taken from reference TRBV11-2 and TRBJ2-3): EAGVAQSPRYKIIEKRQSVAFWCNPISGHATLYWYQQILGQGPKLLIQFQNNGVVDDSQLPKDRFSAERLKGVDSTLKIQPAKLEDSAVYLCASSSRSVRRTDTQYFGPGTRLTVL.

This clonotype was seen only a few times. The chain carries TRBV3-1 and TRBJ2-7, with D maybe TRBD2 (7 bases). This CDR3 is built from 15 residues. CDR1 and CDR2 from the germline V gene are LGHDT and YNNKEL (reference sequence). Trimming left V 2 bases short and J 5 bases short, with 16 bases between. CDR3 sequence: CASSQRSGGKDEQYF. In DNA, the CDR3 is TGTGCCAGCAGCCAAAGGTCGGGGGGCAAGGACGAGCAGTACTTC.

The chain uses TRBV7-9 and TRBJ2-3; tentatively, D is TRBD2 (6 bases). The CDR3 extends over 15 amino acids. Germline V lookup: CDR1 SEHNR, CDR2 FQNEAQ (reference sequence). Trimming pared 7 bases from V and 1 base from J, leaving 15 bases between. The CDR3 spells CASTPGGDRTDTQYF. CDR3 in DNA: TGTGCCAGCACCCCCGGCGGGGACCGCACAGATACGCAGTATTTT.

J is TRBJ2-1 and V is TRBV6-5; 8 bases map to TRBD2. The trim removed 0 bases at V and 8 bases at J, leaving 6 bases unmatched. CDR3 length equals 15 residues. The germline V gene has CDR1 MNHEY and CDR2 SVGAGI. The CDR3 spells CASSYSSGRADEQFF. The CDR3 nucleotides are TGTGCCAGCAGTTACTCGAGCGGGAGAGCAGATGAGCAGTTCTTC.